This entry describes one T cell receptor (beta chain). The data stem from a study of blood T cell repertoires in COVID-19. As for the study in general: Sites in the United States, Italy and Spain provided acute and convalescent COVID-19 samples. From T cells, B-cell-depleted T cells, or PBMCs came the material, which was cDNA or gDNA.

Original analysis: Amplification from reference gene primers served as the basis for estimated nucleated cell counts. Here immunoSEQ multiplex PCR was the method, and the copy in TCRdb shows in-frame clones only, minus some. V and J calls and clone size come straight from that table; D and trimming were deduced from the DNA. There are 350,000 to 450,000 clones in the sample; about 88% occur only once, and under 8.5% lies in the top ten. The sequenced sample was peripheral blood. This TCR derives from an older woman with COVID-19, enrolled during active disease.

CDR3 amino acids: CASSVGADSNQPQHF. The CDR3, as DNA: TGCGCCAGCAGTGTGGGGGCCGATAGCAATCAGCCCCAGCATTTT. The chain has TRBV5-1 and TRBJ1-5; a weak D match, TRBD1 (6 bases). CDR1 and CDR2 from the germline V gene are SGHRS and YFSETQ. Trimming pared 5 bases from V and 0 bases from J, leaving 12 bases between. CDR3 length: 15 residues.